The 3 T cell receptor beta chains presented below share a single source sample, sequenced in a study of blood T cell repertoires in COVID-19. TCRdb's table, derived via immunoSEQ multiplex PCR, lists solely in-frame clones and lacks some. This table holds 120,000 or so clones, approximately 88% found once. Input material: peripheral blood. These receptors were collected from a woman between 25 and 40 years old who had recovered from COVID-19.

The rearrangement uses TRBV6-5 and TRBJ1-1; D possibly corresponds to TRBD1 (5 bases). V was shortened by 5 bases and J by 6 bases, with 16 bases between the two germline ends. CDR1 MNHEY and CDR2 SVGAGI come from the germline V gene. This CDR3 is built from 14 residues. This chain's CDR3 is CASSLLGGGSEAFF. The CDR3 bases are TGTGCCAGCAGTCTCTTGGGGGGAGGTTCTGAAGCTTTCTTT.

The table lists this clone with a count of one. The chain couples TRBV5-3 to TRBJ2-1; D is unresolved. TRBV5-3 is reported as an ORF; its role is uncertain. CDR3 size: 9 residues. Trimming pared 10 bases from V and 8 bases from J, leaving 7 bases between. The CDR3 spells CAVPHEQFF. The CDR3 coding sequence is TGTGCCGTCCCTCATGAGCAGTTCTTC.

V usage is TRBV10-1 and J usage is TRBJ2-2; unclear D gene. CDR3 size: 13 residues. V dropped 3 bases and J dropped 2 bases, with 4 bases sitting between them. Germline V gives CDR1 WNHNN, CDR2 SYGVQD (reference sequence). This CDR3 reads CASSDTNTGELFF. CDR3 in DNA: TGCGCCAGCAGTGATACAAACACCGGGGAGCTGTTTTTT.